This T cell receptor beta chain was sequenced for a study of shared clonotypes between healthy human individuals. General observations from the study: Larger richness was generally estimated for naive than memory subsets.

Sequencing used immunoSEQ multiplex PCR; TCRdb keeps in-frame clones, though not all of them. The repertoire includes about 2.4 million clones, 93% of them detected once, and about 0.38% sits in the top ten. With regard to this clone: The antigen is unknown.

V shed 7 bases and J 4 bases; nucleotides not matched to a gene: 10. The germline gives CDR1 MDHEN, CDR2 SYDVKM. The CDR3 contains 16 residues. The sample was naive CD4+ T cells from PBMCs. This sample's subset: CD45RA+ positively selected. The clonotype comes from a man between 18 and 35 years old in good health. Some clones in this sample may be carry-over from other donors' samples. V and J are TRBV28 and TRBJ2-1, with 10 bases lining up with TRBD2. CDR3 nucleotide sequence: TGTGCCAGCATCCCGTCCGGGACTAGCGCGTACAATGAGCAGTTCTTC. Protein: CASIPSGTSAYNEQFF.